This note documents a single TCR beta chain sequence. The antigen remains unidentified. This specimen comes from a study of blood T cells in healthy people across ages. As for the study in general: Every two T cells gave about one barcoded beta molecule via template switching.

V lost 0 bases to trimming and J lost 8 bases, with 9 bases between them. Germline loops: CDR1 SQVTM, CDR2 ANQGSEA. This CDR3 is built from 12 residues. Next came a second PCR, run for about 6 to 11 cycles, which used a sample-barcoded 5' primer along with a J-beta primer mix. TCRdb redid the calling of the 5' RACE reads with MiXCR, one entry per CDR3 protein. The sample shows some 900,000 distinct CDR3 sequences, roughly 50% of them seen only once. Study conclusions and caveats: Long-lived donors had more naive CD4+ cells and higher diversity than aged donors.

The sequence was collected from a man younger than 45 in good health. The sample taken for sequencing was blood. The chain couples TRBV29-1 to TRBJ2-3; D possibly corresponds to TRBD1 (5 bases). Written as DNA, the CDR3 is TGCAGCGTTGAAGACAGGGTGGGTACGCAGTATTTT. Residues: CSVEDRVGTQYF.